The table lists the clone carrying this TCR beta chain with a few counts. This entry is derived from a study of human T cells and chemical hapten exposure. The study's library attached unique molecular identifiers to single cDNA molecules. TCRdb passed the RACE reads through MiXCR, listing each CDR3 protein once. The repertoire holds approximately 50,000 distinct CDR3 sequences, 9.5% to 10% seen once, with 9.5% to 10% in the top ten. Described time point: pre-sensitization, week 0. Treatment here: therapeutic diphenylcyclopropenone sensitization with weekly scalp DPC. The template was total RNA from unfractionated whole blood. Sequencing was performed on whole blood, taken in connection with sensitization to the hapten diphenylcyclopropenone (DPC). The TCR was taken from a woman aged 25 to 45 with alopecia areata. Some clones in this sample may be carry-over from other donors' samples.

The CDR3 protein is CSARDRSYNSPLHF. In nucleotides, the CDR3 is TGCAGTGCCAGGGACAGGTCCTATAATTCACCCCTCCACTTT. This chain links TRBV20-1 with TRBJ1-6; TRBD1 aligns across 8 bases. The germline V gene encodes CDR1 DFQATT and CDR2 SNEGSKA (reference sequence). J lost 1 base, V lost 6 bases, and 2 bases had no gene match. The CDR3 has 14 amino acids.